The sample holds many counts of the clone carrying this TCR beta chain. The TCR beta CDR3 regions underwent amplification using RNA transcripts as the source. Carried out on the TCR CDR3, a first-round RT-PCR used the HTBI primer set. TCRdb re-called the multiplex PCR reads through MiXCR, storing one row per CDR3 protein. Of about 350,000 distinct CDR3 sequences listed, 14% are singletons. Germline V CDR1 and CDR2: KGHDR, SFDVKD. Trimming left V 4 bases short and J 1 base short, with 19 bases between. CDR3 length: 17 residues. This sample was included in a study of T cells in Graves' hyperthyroidism and ophthalmopathy.

The sequence came from a woman in her thirties with Graves' hyperthyroidism. Specimen: blood. The chain employs TRBV24-1 and TRBJ2-7; perhaps D is TRBD1 or TRBD2 (6 bases each). CDR3 nucleotides: TGTGCCACCAGTGAGGACCCCCTAGCGACAGGATCCTACGAGCAGTACTTC. Protein product: CATSEDPLATGSYEQYF.